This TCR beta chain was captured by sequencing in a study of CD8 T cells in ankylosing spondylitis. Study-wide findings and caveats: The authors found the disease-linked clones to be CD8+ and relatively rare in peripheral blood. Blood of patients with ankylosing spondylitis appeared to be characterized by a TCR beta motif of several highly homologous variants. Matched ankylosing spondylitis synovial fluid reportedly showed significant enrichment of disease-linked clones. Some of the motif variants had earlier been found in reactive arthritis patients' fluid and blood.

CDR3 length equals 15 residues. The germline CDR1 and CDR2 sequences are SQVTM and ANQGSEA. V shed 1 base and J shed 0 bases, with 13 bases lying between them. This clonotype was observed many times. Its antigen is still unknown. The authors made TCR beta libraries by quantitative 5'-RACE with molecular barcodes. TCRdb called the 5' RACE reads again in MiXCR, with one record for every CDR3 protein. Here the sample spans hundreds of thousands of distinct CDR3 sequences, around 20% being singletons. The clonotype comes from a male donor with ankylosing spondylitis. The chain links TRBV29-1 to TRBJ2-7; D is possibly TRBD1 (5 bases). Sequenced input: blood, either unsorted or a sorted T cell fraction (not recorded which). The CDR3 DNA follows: TGCAGCGTTGAAGTTCGACAGAGGAGCTCCTACGAGCAGTACTTC. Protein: CSVEVRQRSSYEQYF.